The present T cell receptor (beta chain) was sequenced within a study of blood T cell repertoires in COVID-19. About the study: COVID-19 samples from acute and convalescent phases originated in the United States, Italy and Spain.

This clone is a singleton in its sample. Per the germline V gene, CDR1 is LNHDA and CDR2 is SQIVND (reference sequence). The CDR3 has 16 residues. V was clipped by 5 bases and J by 4 bases; unmatched bases: 12. The table came from immunoSEQ multiplex PCR; TCRdb's copy has only in-frame clones and leaves some out. This table holds 140,000 to 150,000 clones, 65% to 90% found once. The source is a man aged 55-75 years with active or convalescent COVID-19. Material: peripheral blood. This rearrangement joins TRBV19 to TRBJ1-2; 8 bases are shared with TRBD1. As DNA, the CDR3 is TGTGCCAGTAGTGTAAGAACGGGACAGGTGATCTATGGCTACACCTTC. It is translated as CASSVRTGQVIYGYTF.